Sequencing of this TCR beta chain was carried out in a study of blood T cell repertoires in COVID-19. On the study more broadly: Material from acute and convalescent COVID-19 was sourced from the United States, Italy and Spain. T cells, B-cell-depleted T cells, or PBMCs supplied cDNA or gDNA.

In the study's own analysis: Researchers report that nucleated cell counts were estimated from reference gene primer amplification. The repertoire was sequenced with immunoSEQ multiplex PCR; TCRdb's copy has only in-frame clones and lacks some. Clone size and V and J calls were adopted from that table, with D and trimming inferred from the DNA. The sample consists of approximately 25,000 clones, 72% of them appearing once. Germline V lookup: CDR1 ENHRY, CDR2 SYGVKD. There are 14 residues in the CDR3. The trim removed 10 bases at V and 3 bases at J, leaving 12 bases unmatched. The sequenced material came from peripheral blood. The V call is TRBV10-3, the J call TRBJ2-7; 7 bases line up with TRBD2. The source of this sequence is a woman older than 75 with acute or convalescent COVID-19. In DNA, the CDR3 is TGTGCCACATCCGACGGGGGGAAGGGCTACGAGCAGTACTTC. Protein product: CATSDGGKGYEQYF.